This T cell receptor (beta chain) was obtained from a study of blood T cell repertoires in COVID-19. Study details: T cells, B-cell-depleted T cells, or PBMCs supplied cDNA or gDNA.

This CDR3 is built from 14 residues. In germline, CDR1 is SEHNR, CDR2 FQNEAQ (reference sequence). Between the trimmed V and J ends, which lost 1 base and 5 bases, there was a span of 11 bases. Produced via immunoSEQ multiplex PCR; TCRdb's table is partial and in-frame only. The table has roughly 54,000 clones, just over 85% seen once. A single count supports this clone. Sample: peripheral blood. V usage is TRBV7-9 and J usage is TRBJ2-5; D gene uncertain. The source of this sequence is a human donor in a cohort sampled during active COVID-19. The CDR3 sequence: CASSLVVIRETQYF. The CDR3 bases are TGTGCCAGCAGCTTAGTAGTCATTCGGGAGACCCAGTACTTC.